A selection of T cell receptor beta chains follows, all from one sample in a study of cytomegalovirus exposure and HLA in healthy donors. Data came from immunoSEQ multiplex PCR; TCRdb stores just in-frame clones and leaves some out. The sample lists 350,000 or so clones, 86% occurring once. The sequencing sample was made of PBMCs. These receptor sequences come from a young woman in good health and CMV-seronegative. Each CDR3 is given with its conserved first and last residue. The D gene is left open where the match is weak. Not every row has a clone size; where given, it reads once, few, many or a size class.

>TRBJ2-7|-|-|TRBV9
CASSDQNSGPFYEQYF
TGTGCCAGCAGCGACCAGAACAGCGGCCCTTTCTACGAGCAGTACTTC
>TRBJ2-7|-|-|TRBV19
CASSTPTDLSYEQYF
TGTGCCAGTAGTACGCCGACAGACCTCTCCTACGAGCAGTACTTC
>TRBJ2-7|TRBD2|-|TRBV25-1
CASAQSLLAGIYEQYF
TGTGCCAGCGCGCAGAGTTTACTAGCGGGCATTTACGAGCAGTACTTC
>TRBJ2-2|-|once|TRBV4-1
CASSPKIKVKSGHPNTGELFF
TGCGCCAGCAGCCCCAAGATCAAGGTGAAGTCGGGACATCCGAACACCGGGGAGCTGTTTTTT
>TRBJ2-1|-|-|TRBV6-5
CASSTNLEGQFF
TGTGCCAGCAGCACAAATCTGGAGGGGCAGTTCTTC
>TRBJ2-2|-|-|TRBV7-2
CASSLGGTGELFF
TGTGCCAGCAGCTTAGGCGGCACCGGGGAGCTGTTTTTT
>TRBJ2-7|-|-|TRBV7-2
CASCQGGELVPYEQYF
TGTGCCAGCTGCCAAGGGGGGGAACTGGTCCCCTACGAGCAGTACTTC
>TRBJ1-2|TRBD1|-|TRBV29-1
CSVEFTGGGYGYTF
TGCAGCGTTGAATTCACAGGGGGAGGCTATGGCTACACCTTC
>TRBJ2-7|-|once|TRBV28
CATIDYQSSYEQYF
TGTGCCACCATCGACTATCAGAGCTCCTACGAGCAGTACTTC
>TRBJ2-7|TRBD1|-|TRBV28
CASSFFSDRGLYEQYF
TGTGCCAGCAGTTTTTTCTCGGACAGGGGGCTCTACGAGCAGTACTTC
>TRBJ2-3|TRBD2|-|TRBV11-2
CASTGSGSRDTQYF
TGTGCCAGCACCGGTAGCGGGAGTCGGGATACGCAGTATTTT
>TRBJ2-1|-|-|TRBV4-2
CASSQDLDYNEQFF
TGTGCCAGCAGCCAAGATCTAGATTACAATGAGCAGTTCTTC
>TRBJ2-1|-|-|TRBV27
CASLGGAFYNEQFF
TGTGCCAGCCTGGGCGGGGCCTTTTACAATGAGCAGTTCTTC
>TRBJ2-7|-|-|TRBV6-6
CASDGDTSYEQYF
TGTGCCAGCGATGGGGACACTTCCTACGAGCAGTACTTC
>TRBJ2-1|TRBD2|-|TRBV9
CASSVGWTSGSSSYNEQFF
TGTGCCAGCAGCGTGGGCTGGACTAGCGGGAGCTCGAGCTACAATGAGCAGTTCTTC
>TRBJ2-3|TRBD2|few|TRBV7-2
CASSARLAGRADTQYF
TGTGCCAGCAGCGCGCGACTAGCGGGAAGGGCAGATACGCAGTATTTT
>TRBJ2-1|TRBD1|-|TRBV7-3
CASSEDRGSYNEQFF
TGTGCCAGCAGTGAGGACAGGGGTTCCTACAATGAGCAGTTCTTC
>TRBJ2-2|-|few|TRBV5-1
CASSLPDGGRPTGELFF
TGCGCCAGCAGCCTCCCAGACGGGGGACGGCCCACCGGGGAGCTGTTTTTT
>TRBJ2-5|TRBD1|once|TRBV28
CASRDRGEETQYF
TGTGCCAGCAGGGACAGGGGGGAAGAGACCCAGTACTTC
>TRBJ1-5|TRBD1|-|TRBV4-2
CASSQGQGAGNQPQHF
TGTGCCAGCAGCCAAGGGCAGGGGGCAGGCAATCAGCCCCAGCATTTT
>TRBJ2-7|-|-|TRBV5-1
CASSPTGDSYEQYF
TGCGCCAGCAGCCCGACAGGAGATTCCTACGAGCAGTACTTC
>TRBJ2-2|TRBD1|-|TRBV7-6
CASRPGTANTGELFF
TGTGCCAGCAGGCCCGGGACAGCTAACACCGGGGAGCTGTTTTTT
>TRBJ2-2|-|-|TRBV6-5
CASRLGGTGELFF
TGTGCCAGCAGATTAGGGGGAACCGGGGAGCTGTTTTTT
>TRBJ1-2|TRBD1|few|TRBV7-3
CASSSAPGGAGYGYTF
TGTGCCAGCAGCTCGGCGCCAGGGGGCGCCGGCTATGGCTACACCTTC
>TRBJ2-3|-|-|TRBV20-1
CSASFLDTQYF
TGCAGTGCTAGTTTCCTGGATACGCAGTATTTT
>TRBJ2-7|-|-|TRBV2
CASGTLYEQYF
TGTGCCAGCGGGACACTTTACGAGCAGTACTTC
>TRBJ1-2|-|once|TRBV7-3
CASSLNGGPSNGYTF
TGTGCCAGCAGCTTAAACGGAGGCCCCTCGAACGGCTACACCTTC
>TRBJ2-5|-|-|TRBV28
CASSLRETQYF
TGTGCCAGCAGTTTACGAGAGACCCAGTACTTC
>TRBJ1-3|-|-|TRBV9
CASSVAGGLGNTIYF
TGTGCCAGCAGCGTAGCGGGGGGCCTTGGAAACACCATATATTTT
>TRBJ2-7|-|-|TRBV7-2
CASSLGQDEQYF
TGTGCCAGCAGCTTAGGACAAGACGAGCAGTACTTC
>TRBJ1-3|-|-|TRBV10-3
CAISEPRVSGNTIYF
TGTGCCATCAGTGAGCCCCGGGTATCTGGAAACACCATATATTTT
>TRBJ1-2|-|few|TRBV27
CASSALGARGGYTF
TGTGCCAGCAGCGCGCTGGGGGCCCGTGGGGGCTACACCTTC
>TRBJ2-1|TRBD2|-|TRBV9
CASSVGLANNEQFF
TGTGCCAGCAGCGTAGGACTAGCGAACAATGAGCAGTTCTTC
>TRBJ2-3|-|-|TRBV5-1
CASSLGGRDTQYF
TGCGCCAGCAGCTTGGGTGGTCGGGATACGCAGTATTTT
>TRBJ1-1|TRBD1|-|TRBV7-9
CASSSTTGGSVTEAFF
TGTGCCAGCAGCTCGACCACAGGGGGCTCGGTGACTGAAGCTTTCTTT
>TRBJ2-7|TRBD2|-|TRBV7-8
CASRKTGTSGSGSYEQYF
TGTGCCAGCAGAAAGACCGGGACTAGCGGGAGTGGGTCCTACGAGCAGTACTTC